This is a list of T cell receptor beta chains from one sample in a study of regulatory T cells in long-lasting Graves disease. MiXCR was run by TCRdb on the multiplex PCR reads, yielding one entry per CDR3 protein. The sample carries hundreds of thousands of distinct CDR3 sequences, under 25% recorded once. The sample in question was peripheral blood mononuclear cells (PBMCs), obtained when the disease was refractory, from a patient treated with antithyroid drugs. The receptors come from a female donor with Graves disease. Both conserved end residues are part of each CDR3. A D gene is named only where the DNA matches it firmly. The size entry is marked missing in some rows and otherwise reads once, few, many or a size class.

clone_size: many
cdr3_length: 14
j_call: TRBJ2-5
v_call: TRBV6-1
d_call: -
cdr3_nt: TGTGCCAGCAGTGAAGGTCAGGGAGCAGAGACCCAGTACTTC
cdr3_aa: CASSEGQGAETQYF

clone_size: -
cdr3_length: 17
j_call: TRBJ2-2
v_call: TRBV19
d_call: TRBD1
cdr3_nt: TGTGCCAGTAGTAGGGGACAGGGGACAAGAAACACCGGGGAGCTGTTTTTT
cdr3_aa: CASSRGQGTRNTGELFF

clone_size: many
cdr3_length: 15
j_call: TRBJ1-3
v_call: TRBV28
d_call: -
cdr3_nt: TGTGCCAGCAGTTTATTACAGACCTCTGGAAACACCATATATTTT
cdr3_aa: CASSLLQTSGNTIYF

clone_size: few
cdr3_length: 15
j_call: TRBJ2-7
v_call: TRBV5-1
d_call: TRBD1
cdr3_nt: TGCGCCAGCAGCTTGGGACCGGGACAGGGCTACGAGCAGTACTTC
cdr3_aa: CASSLGPGQGYEQYF

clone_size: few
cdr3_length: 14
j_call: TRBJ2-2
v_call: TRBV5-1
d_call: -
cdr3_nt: TGCGCCAGCACCGTGCTGGGTTCGACCGGGGAGCTGTTTTTT
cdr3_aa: CASTVLGSTGELFF

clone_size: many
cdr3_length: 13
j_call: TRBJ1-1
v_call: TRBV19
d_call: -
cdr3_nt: TGTGCCAGTAGTATGTCAGGGAACACTGAAGCTTTCTTT
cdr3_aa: CASSMSGNTEAFF

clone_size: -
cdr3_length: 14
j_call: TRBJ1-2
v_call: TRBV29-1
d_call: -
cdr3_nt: TGCAGCGTTGAAAAGTGGGTCAGGAGCTATGGCTACACCTTC
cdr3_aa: CSVEKWVRSYGYTF

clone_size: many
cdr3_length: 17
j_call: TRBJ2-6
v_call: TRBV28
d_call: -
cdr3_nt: TGTGCCAGCACCTTCCGGGACGGTTTGGCTGGGGCCAACGTCCTGACTTTC
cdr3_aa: CASTFRDGLAGANVLTF

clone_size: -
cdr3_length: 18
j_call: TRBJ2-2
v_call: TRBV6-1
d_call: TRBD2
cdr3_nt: TGTGCCAGCAGCCGGACTAGCGGGATTGGAAGGAGGTCCGGGGAGCTGTTTTTT
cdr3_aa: CASSRTSGIGRRSGELFF

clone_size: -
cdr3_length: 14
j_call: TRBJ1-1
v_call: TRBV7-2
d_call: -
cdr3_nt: TGTGCCAGCAGCGGTCCCCCTAAGAGATATGAAGCTTTCTTT
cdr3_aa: CASSGPPKRYEAFF

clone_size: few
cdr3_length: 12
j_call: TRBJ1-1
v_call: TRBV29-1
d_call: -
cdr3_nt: TGCAGCGTTATTGGGATTAACACTGAAGCTTTCTTT
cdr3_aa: CSVIGINTEAFF

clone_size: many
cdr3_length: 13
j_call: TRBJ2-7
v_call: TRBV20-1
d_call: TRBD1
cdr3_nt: TGCAGTGCATGGGGACAGGCCTCCTACGAGCAGTACTTC
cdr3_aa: CSAWGQASYEQYF

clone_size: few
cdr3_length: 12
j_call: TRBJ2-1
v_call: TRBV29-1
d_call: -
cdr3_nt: TGCAGCGTCGCGTCGGGTGAAAATGAGCAGTTCTTC
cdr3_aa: CSVASGENEQFF

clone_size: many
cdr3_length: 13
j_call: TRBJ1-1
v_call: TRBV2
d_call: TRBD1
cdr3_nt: TGTGCCAGCACGCAGGGGGGCTTTACTGAAGCTTTCTTT
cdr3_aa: CASTQGGFTEAFF

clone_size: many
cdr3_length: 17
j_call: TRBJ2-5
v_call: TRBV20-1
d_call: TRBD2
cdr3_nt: TGCAGTGCTAGAGATTCGTCTAGCGGGATTTTCTGGGAGACCCAGTACTTC
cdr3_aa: CSARDSSSGIFWETQYF

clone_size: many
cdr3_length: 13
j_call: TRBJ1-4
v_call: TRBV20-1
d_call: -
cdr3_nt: TGCAGTGCTAGACAGGGCGGCGGTGAAAAACTGTTTTTT
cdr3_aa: CSARQGGGEKLFF

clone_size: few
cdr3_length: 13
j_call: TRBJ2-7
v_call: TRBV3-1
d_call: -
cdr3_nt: TGTGCCAGCAGCCAAGATTTCAGCTACGAGCAGTACTTC
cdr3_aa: CASSQDFSYEQYF

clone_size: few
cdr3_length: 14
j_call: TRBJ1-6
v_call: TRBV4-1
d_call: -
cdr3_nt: TGCGCCAGCAGCTGGGACTCCCTAGGTTCACCCCTCCACTTT
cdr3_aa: CASSWDSLGSPLHF

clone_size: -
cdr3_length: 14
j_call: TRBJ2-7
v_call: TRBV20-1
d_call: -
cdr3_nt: TGCAGTGTCCCGCTCGAGCCCAGGACCGACGAGCAGTACTTC
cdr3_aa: CSVPLEPRTDEQYF

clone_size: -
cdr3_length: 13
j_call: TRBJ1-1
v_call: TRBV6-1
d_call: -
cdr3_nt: TGTGCCAGCAGTCCGGACTTGGACTATGAAGCTTTCTTT
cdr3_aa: CASSPDLDYEAFF

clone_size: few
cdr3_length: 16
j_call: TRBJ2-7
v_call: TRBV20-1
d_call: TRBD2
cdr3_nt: TGCAGTGCTAGAGTTTTAGGGGCTAGCGGCCACGTTTATGGGTACTTC
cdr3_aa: CSARVLGASGHVYGYF

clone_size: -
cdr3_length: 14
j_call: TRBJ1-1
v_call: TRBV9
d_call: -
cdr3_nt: TGTGCCAGCAGCGTAGCAACGGATAACACTGAAGCTTTCTTT
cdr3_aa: CASSVATDNTEAFF

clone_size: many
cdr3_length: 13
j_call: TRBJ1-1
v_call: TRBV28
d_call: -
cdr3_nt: TGTGCCAGCAGCCAGGGGATGAACACTGAAGCTTTCTTT
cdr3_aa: CASSQGMNTEAFF

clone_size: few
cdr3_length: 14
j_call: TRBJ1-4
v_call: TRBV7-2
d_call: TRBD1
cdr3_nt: TGTGCCAGCAGCTCGGGACAGGGTCAAGAAAAACTGTTTTTT
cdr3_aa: CASSSGQGQEKLFF

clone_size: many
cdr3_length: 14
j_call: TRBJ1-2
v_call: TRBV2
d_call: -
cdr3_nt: TGTGCCAGCAGAAGGACAGCAGCTAACTATGGCTACACCTTC
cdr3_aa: CASRRTAANYGYTF

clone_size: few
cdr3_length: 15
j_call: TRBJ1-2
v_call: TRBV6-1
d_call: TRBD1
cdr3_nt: TGTGCCAGCAGGAATGCAGGGGGCGCCGGCTATGGCTACACCTTC
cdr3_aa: CASRNAGGAGYGYTF

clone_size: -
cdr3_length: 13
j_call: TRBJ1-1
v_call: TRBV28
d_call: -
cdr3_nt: TGTGCCAGCAGATCTCATGACGTCCTTGGGGCTTTCTTT
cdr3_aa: CASRSHDVLGAFF

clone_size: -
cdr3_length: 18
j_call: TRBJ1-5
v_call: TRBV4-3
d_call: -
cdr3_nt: TGCGCCAGCAGCCAAGAGCGCGACAGACAATATAGCAATCAGCCCCAGCATTTT
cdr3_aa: CASSQERDRQYSNQPQHF

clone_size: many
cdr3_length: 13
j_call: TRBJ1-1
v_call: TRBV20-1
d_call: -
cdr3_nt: TGCAGTGCTAGAGATCTGAAGAACACTGAAGCTTTCTTT
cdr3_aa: CSARDLKNTEAFF

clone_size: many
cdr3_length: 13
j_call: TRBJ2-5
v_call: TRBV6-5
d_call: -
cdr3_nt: TGTGCCAGCAGTTTTCAGACCCAAGAGACCCAGTACTTC
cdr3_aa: CASSFQTQETQYF

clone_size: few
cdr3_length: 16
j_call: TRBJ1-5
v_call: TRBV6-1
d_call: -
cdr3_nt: TGTGCCAGCAGCCCCCGCTTCGGACACCGCAATCAGCCCCAGCATTTT
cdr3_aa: CASSPRFGHRNQPQHF

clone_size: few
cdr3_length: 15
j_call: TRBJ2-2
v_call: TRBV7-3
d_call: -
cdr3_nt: TGTGCCAGCAGCTTAACGAGTGTAGTTGACGGGGAGCTGTTTTTT
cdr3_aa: CASSLTSVVDGELFF

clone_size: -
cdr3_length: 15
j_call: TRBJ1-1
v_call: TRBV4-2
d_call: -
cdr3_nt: TGTGCCAGCAGCCTAAAGAACGGGGCCGGGGTTGAAGCTTTCTTT
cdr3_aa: CASSLKNGAGVEAFF

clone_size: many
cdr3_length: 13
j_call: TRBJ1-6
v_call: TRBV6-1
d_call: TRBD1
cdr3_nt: TGTGCCAGCAGGACAGGGGTGGATTCACCCCTCCACTTT
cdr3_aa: CASRTGVDSPLHF

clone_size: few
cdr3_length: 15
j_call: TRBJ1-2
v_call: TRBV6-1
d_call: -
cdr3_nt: TGTGCCAGCAGGGCTACAGGGAGGGCTAACTATGGCTACACCTTC
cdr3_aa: CASRATGRANYGYTF

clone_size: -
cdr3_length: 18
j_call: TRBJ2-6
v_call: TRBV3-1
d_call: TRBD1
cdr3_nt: TGTGCCAGCAGAGACGAGACAGGGATTCCCTCTGGGGCCAACGTCCTGACTTTC
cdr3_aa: CASRDETGIPSGANVLTF

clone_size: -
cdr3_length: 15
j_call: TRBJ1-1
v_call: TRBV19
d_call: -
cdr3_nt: TGTGCCAGTAGTATAGAGGGGGCGGGAATCACTGAAGCTTTCTTT
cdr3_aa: CASSIEGAGITEAFF

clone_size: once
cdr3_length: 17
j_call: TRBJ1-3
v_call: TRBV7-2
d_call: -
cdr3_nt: TGTGCCAGCAGCTGGGGGGGGGTCACGGCCTCTGGAAACACCATATATTTT
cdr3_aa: CASSWGGVTASGNTIYF

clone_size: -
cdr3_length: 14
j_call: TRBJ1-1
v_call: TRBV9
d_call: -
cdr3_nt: TGTACCAGCAGCGTAGTCGACGGCGGGACTGAAGCTTTCTTT
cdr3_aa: CTSSVVDGGTEAFF

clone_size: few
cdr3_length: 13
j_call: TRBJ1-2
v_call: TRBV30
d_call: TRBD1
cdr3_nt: TGTGCCTTCCGGACAGGTACTAACTATGGCTACACCTTC
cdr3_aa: CAFRTGTNYGYTF

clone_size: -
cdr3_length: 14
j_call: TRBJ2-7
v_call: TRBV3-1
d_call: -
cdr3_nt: TGTGCCAGCAGCCAAGAAGGGGTCTCCTACGAGCAGTACTTC
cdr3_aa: CASSQEGVSYEQYF

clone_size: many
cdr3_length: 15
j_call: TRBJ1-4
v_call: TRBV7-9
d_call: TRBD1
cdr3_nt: TGTGCCAGCAGCTCCAGGACAGGAGAAAATGAAAAACTGTTTTTT
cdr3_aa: CASSSRTGENEKLFF

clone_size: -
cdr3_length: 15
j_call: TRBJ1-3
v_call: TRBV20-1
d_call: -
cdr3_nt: TGCAGTGCAACCGGGCTCCATTACTCTGGAAACACCATATATTTT
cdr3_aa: CSATGLHYSGNTIYF

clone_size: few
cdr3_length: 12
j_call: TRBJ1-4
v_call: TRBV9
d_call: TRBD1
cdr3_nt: TGTGCCAGCAGCGTCAGGGGGGGGAAACTGTTTTTT
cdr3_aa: CASSVRGGKLFF

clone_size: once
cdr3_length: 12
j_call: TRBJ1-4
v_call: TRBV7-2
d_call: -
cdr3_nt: TGTGCCAGCAGCTTAGGGGGTGAAAAACCGTTTTTT
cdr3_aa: CASSLGGEKPFF

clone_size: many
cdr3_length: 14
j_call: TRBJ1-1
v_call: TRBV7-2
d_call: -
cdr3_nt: TGTGCCAGCAGCTTAGGCGGGGGTATCACTGAAGCTTTCTTT
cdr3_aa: CASSLGGGITEAFF

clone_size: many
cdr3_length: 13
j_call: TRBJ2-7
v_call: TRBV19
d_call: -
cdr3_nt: TGTGCCAGCTCCCGGGACCGCTCCTACGAGCAGTACTTC
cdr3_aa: CASSRDRSYEQYF

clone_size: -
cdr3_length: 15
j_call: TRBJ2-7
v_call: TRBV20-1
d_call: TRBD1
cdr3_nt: TGCAGTGCTAGTAGCTCGCGGACAGGAGTCTACGAGCAGTACTTC
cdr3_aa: CSASSSRTGVYEQYF

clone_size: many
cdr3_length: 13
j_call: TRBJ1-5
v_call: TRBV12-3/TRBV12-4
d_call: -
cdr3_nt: TGTGCCAGCAGTTCGGCCAATCGGGGGCCCCAGCATTTT
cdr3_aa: CASSSANRGPQHF

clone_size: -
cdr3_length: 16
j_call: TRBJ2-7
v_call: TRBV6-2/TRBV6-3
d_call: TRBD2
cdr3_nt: TGTGCCAGCAGCCGGGGACTAGCGGGGGCCGCCTACGAGCAGTACTTC
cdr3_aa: CASSRGLAGAAYEQYF

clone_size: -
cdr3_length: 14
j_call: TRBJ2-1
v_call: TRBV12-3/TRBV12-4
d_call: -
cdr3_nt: TGTGCCAGCATTCGACTAGGTCTCTACAATGAGCAGTTCTTC
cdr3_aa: CASIRLGLYNEQFF

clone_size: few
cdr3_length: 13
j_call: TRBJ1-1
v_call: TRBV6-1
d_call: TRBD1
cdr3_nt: TGTGCCAGCAGTCACGGACAGGGGTCGGGAGCTTTCTTT
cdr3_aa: CASSHGQGSGAFF

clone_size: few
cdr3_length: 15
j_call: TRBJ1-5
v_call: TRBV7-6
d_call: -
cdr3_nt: TGTGCCAGCAGCTTGGGGGCCAGGGTTGATCAGCCCCAGCATTTT
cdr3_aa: CASSLGARVDQPQHF

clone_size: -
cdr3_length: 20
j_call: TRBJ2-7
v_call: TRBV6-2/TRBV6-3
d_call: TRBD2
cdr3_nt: TGTGCCAGCAGTTGTTATAAACCGGGACTAGCGGGCAATAGCTCCTACGAGCAGTACTTC
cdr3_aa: CASSCYKPGLAGNSSYEQYF

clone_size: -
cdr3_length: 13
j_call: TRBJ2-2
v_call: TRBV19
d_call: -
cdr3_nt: TGTGCCAGTAGTAGTGGTCGGTCCGGGGAGCTGTTTTTT
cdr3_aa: CASSSGRSGELFF

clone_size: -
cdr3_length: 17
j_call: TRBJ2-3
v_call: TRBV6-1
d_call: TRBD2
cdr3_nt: TGTGCCAGCAGTCAACTCCGGACTAGCGGGAGCACAGATACGCAGTATTTT
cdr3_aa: CASSQLRTSGSTDTQYF

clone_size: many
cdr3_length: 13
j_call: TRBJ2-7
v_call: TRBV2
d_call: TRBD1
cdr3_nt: TGTGCCAGCATGCCAGGGGGCGAATACGAGCAGTACTTC
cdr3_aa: CASMPGGEYEQYF

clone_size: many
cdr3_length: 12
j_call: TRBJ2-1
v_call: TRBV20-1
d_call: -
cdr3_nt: TGCAGTGCCGCGGAACGGGGATATGAGCAGTTCTTC
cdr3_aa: CSAAERGYEQFF

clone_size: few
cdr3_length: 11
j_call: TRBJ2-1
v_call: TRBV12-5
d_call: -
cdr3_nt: TGTGCTAGTGGCCAGGGAAGGGAGCAGTTCTTC
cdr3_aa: CASGQGREQFF